This paragraph covers one T cell receptor beta chain sequence. The antigen is undetermined. This sample stems from a study of OX40 agonist ivuxolimab in advanced cancers. Study-wide results and caveats: Low normalized T-cell clonal expansion also characterized some of the nonresponders. Determination of antigen specificity was not performed for the expanded peripheral T cells.

Clones were sequenced by immunoSEQ multiplex PCR, and TCRdb holds only the in-frame ones, with some missing. Here the sample spans 65,000 to 90,000 clones, 90% to 95% being singletons. The input for sequencing was CD4+ or CD8+ T cells sorted from blood, taken in a trial of the OX40 agonist ivuxolimab. The source of this sequence is an adult with an advanced solid tumor such as melanoma, head and neck, liver or kidney cancer.

The CDR3 reads CASSFTVNTEAFF. In nucleotides, the CDR3 is TGTGCCAGCAGTTTCACAGTGAACACTGAAGCTTTCTTT. The chain links TRBV11-3 to TRBJ1-1; no clear D. This CDR3 has 13 amino acids. Germline CDR1 is SGHNT and CDR2 is YENEEA. V shed 6 bases and J shed 0 bases, with 8 bases lying between them.